This T cell receptor beta chain was retrieved from a study of blood T cell repertoires in COVID-19. Study background: Material from acute and convalescent COVID-19 was sourced from the United States, Italy and Spain.

The CDR3 covers 15 residues. Germline V gene data show CDR1 as KGHSH and CDR2 as LQKENI. The V gene end was trimmed by 2 bases and the J gene end by 6 bases; junction bases not matched to a gene: 4. Some clones are missing from TCRdb's copy, which holds only in-frame ones; the method was immunoSEQ multiplex PCR. The profile covers about 190,000 clones, with 87% appearing a single time and about a fifth taken by the ten largest. The rearrangement links TRBV18 to TRBJ2-2, with TRBD1 matching 9 bases. This TCR was sampled from a man between 60 and 70 years old with active or convalescent COVID-19. The sample consisted of peripheral blood. CDR3 nucleotide sequence: TGTGCCAGCTCACCAGGGACAGGGCTACCCGGGGAGCTGTTTTTT. Its translation: CASSPGTGLPGELFF.